The source of this T cell receptor (beta chain) is a study of radiation and T cells in renal cell carcinoma. General study results and limits: From baseline, blood top tumor clonotypes peaked at 2 weeks post-radiation.

The time point was: blood 4 weeks post-SBRT, at nephrectomy. Regarding treatment: 15 Gy SBRT to primary tumor, nephrectomy 4 weeks later. After SBRT, blood was collected at 2 and 4 weeks, plus baseline. With regard to this clone: Its cognate antigen is unknown.

CDR3 length equals 17 residues. Germline V lookup: CDR1 SGHDN, CDR2 FVKESK. Trimming removed 0 bases from V and 4 bases from J, with 18 bases in between. Data came from immunoSEQ multiplex PCR; TCRdb stores just in-frame clones and leaves some out. Here the sample spans approximately 31,000 clones, roughly 80% being singletons. The TCR was taken from a man aged 55 to 70 with renal cell carcinoma. The V call is TRBV14, the J call TRBJ1-2, with D possibly TRBD1 on 5 matching bases. The sequencing here drew on blood, taken from a patient whose treatment included radiotherapy and nephrectomy. CDR3: CASSQEEEGPMIYGYTF. In nucleotides, the CDR3 is TGTGCCAGCAGCCAAGAGGAGGAGGGGCCGATGATCTATGGCTACACCTTC.